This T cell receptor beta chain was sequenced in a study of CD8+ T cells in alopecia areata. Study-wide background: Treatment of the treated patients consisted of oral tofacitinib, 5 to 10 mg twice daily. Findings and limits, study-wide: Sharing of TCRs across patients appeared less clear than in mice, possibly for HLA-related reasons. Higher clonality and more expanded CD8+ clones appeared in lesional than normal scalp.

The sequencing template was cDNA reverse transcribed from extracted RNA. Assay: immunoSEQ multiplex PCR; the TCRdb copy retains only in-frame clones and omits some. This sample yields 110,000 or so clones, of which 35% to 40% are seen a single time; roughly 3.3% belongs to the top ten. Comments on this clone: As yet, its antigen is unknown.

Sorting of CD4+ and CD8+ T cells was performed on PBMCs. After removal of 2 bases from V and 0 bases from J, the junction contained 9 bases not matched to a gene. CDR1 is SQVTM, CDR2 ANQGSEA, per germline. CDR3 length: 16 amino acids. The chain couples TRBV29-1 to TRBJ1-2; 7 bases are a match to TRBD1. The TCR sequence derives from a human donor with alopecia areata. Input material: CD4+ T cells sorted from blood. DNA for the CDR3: TGCAGCGTTGAATTAGGGAGAGGGGGCGCTAACTATGGCTACACCTTC. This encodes CSVELGRGGANYGYTF. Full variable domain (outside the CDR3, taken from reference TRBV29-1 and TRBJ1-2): SAVISQKPSRDICQRGTSLTIQCQVDSQVTMMFWYRQQPGQSLTLIATANQGSEATYESGFVIDKFPISRPNLTFSTLTVSNMSPEDSSIYLCSVELGRGGANYGYTFGSGTRLTVV.